This TCR beta chain originates from a study of shared clonotypes between healthy human individuals. TCRdb's copy holds only in-frame clones and misses some; the assay was immunoSEQ multiplex PCR. Altogether over a million clones are present, about 75% being singletons, with the ten largest covering about 1.4%. The V and J ends lost 1 base and 8 bases, in that order; junction bases with no gene match: 4. The length of the CDR3 is 14 residues. Germline V gene lookup returns CDR1 SGHTA and CDR2 FQGNSA. This clone has just a few counts. The material sequenced was memory CD4+ T cells sorted from blood. The subset is: CD45RA-negative fraction. The chain carries TRBV7-2 and TRBJ1-2; TRBD1 agrees at 10 bases. This TCR derives from a man between 18 and 35 years old in good health. The CDR3 DNA follows: TGTGCCAGCAGCTTAGGGGACAGGGGAGGAGGCTACACCTTC. Its protein product is CASSLGDRGGGYTF.